The rows below give T cell receptor beta chains drawn from one sample of a study of OX40 agonist ivuxolimab in advanced cancers. Assay used: immunoSEQ multiplex PCR; TCRdb lists only in-frame clones, some missing. The table lists 45,000 to 50,000 clones, around 90% of them singletons. Sequenced here: CD4+ or CD8+ T cells sorted from blood, sampled in a trial of the OX40 agonist ivuxolimab. The source is an adult with an advanced solid tumor such as melanoma, head and neck, liver or kidney cancer. Both conserved end residues are part of each CDR3. Each record gives: clone size, V gene, D gene, CDR3 length, J gene, CDR3 protein, CDR3 DNA. A D gene is named only where the DNA matches it firmly. For some rows the clone size is stated as once, few or many, or as a class when expanded; others skip it.

NA	TRBV2	NA	12	TRBJ2-7	CASSDQSYEQYF	TGTGCCAGCAGTGATCAGTCCTACGAGCAGTACTTC
NA	TRBV11-2	NA	15	TRBJ2-5	CASSLEWQPQETQYF	TGTGCCAGCAGCTTAGAGTGGCAGCCTCAAGAGACCCAGTACTTC
NA	TRBV4-1	TRBD2	17	TRBJ2-3	CASSQERLAGNTDTQYF	TGCGCCAGCAGCCAAGAGAGACTAGCGGGGAACACAGATACGCAGTATTTT
medium-sized	TRBV4-1	NA	12	TRBJ2-2	CASSHNTGELFF	TGCGCCAGCAGCCACAACACCGGGGAGCTGTTTTTT
NA	TRBV10-1	TRBD2	14	TRBJ2-7	CATTGLAASYEQYF	TGCGCCACTACGGGACTAGCGGCCTCCTACGAGCAGTACTTC
NA	TRBV27	NA	15	TRBJ2-7	CASSLEPGLMYEQYF	TGTGCCAGCAGTTTGGAGCCGGGACTGATGTACGAGCAGTACTTC
NA	TRBV6-1	TRBD1	15	TRBJ1-2	CASSEWTGSNYGYTF	TGTGCCAGCAGTGAGTGGACAGGTTCTAACTATGGCTACACCTTC
NA	TRBV28	NA	14	TRBJ1-3	CASSLMSSGNTIYF	TGTGCCAGCAGTTTAATGAGCTCTGGAAACACCATATATTTT
NA	TRBV6-1	NA	14	TRBJ1-2	CASSSTGTGYGYTF	TGTGCCAGCAGTTCAACCGGGACTGGCTATGGCTACACCTTC
medium-sized	TRBV27	TRBD1	16	TRBJ1-6	CASSLFANRGSSPLHF	TGTGCCAGCAGTTTATTTGCTAACAGGGGTAGTTCACCCCTCCACTTT
NA	TRBV10-3	NA	15	TRBJ1-2	CAISSRLGFRYGYTF	TGTGCCATCAGCAGCCGGCTAGGGTTTAGATATGGCTACACCTTC
NA	TRBV28	NA	16	TRBJ2-5	CASSLDTRTSQETQYF	TGTGCCAGCAGTTTAGATACGAGGACAAGTCAAGAGACCCAGTACTTC
NA	TRBV7-9	NA	12	TRBJ1-1	CASSPVNTEAFF	TGTGCCAGCAGCCCCGTGAACACTGAAGCTTTCTTT
NA	TRBV2	NA	13	TRBJ2-2	CASRMGAAGELFF	TGTGCCAGCAGGATGGGGGCCGCCGGGGAGCTGTTTTTT
NA	TRBV11-2	TRBD1	16	TRBJ2-5	CASSFPRDSFQETQYF	TGTGCCAGCAGCTTCCCAAGGGACAGCTTTCAAGAGACCCAGTACTTC
NA	TRBV4-1	NA	10	TRBJ2-1	CASSSNEQFF	TGCGCCAGCAGTAGTAATGAGCAGTTCTTC
NA	TRBV28	TRBD2	16	TRBJ2-3	CASSLTSSGATDTQYF	TGTGCCAGCAGCCTCACCTCCAGCGGGGCAACAGATACGCAGTATTTT
NA	TRBV11-2	NA	14	TRBJ2-1	CASSLILGDNEQFF	TGTGCCAGCAGCTTAATACTAGGGGATAATGAGCAGTTCTTC
NA	TRBV2	TRBD2	15	TRBJ2-2	CASNGLAGIFGELFF	TGTGCCAGCAATGGACTAGCGGGAATATTCGGGGAGCTGTTTTTT
NA	TRBV27	NA	14	TRBJ2-1	CASSFSGTYNEQFF	TGTGCCAGCAGTTTTAGCGGAACCTACAATGAGCAGTTCTTC
once	TRBV27	TRBD2	17	TRBJ2-1	CASSLVAAGGPENEQFF	TGTGCCAGCAGTTTAGTGGCGGCGGGAGGGCCGGAGAATGAGCAGTTCTTC
once	TRBV7-2	TRBD2	16	TRBJ2-3	CASILLAGNPTDTQYF	TGTGCCAGCATTCTTTTAGCGGGGAATCCCACAGATACGCAGTATTTT
NA	TRBV6-1	NA	16	TRBJ2-3	CASSEERTRLTDTQYF	TGTGCCAGCAGTGAAGAACGGACACGTCTTACAGATACGCAGTATTTT
NA	TRBV7-6	NA	14	TRBJ2-2	CASSLTGIFGELFF	TGTGCCAGCAGCCTCACCGGGATTTTCGGGGAGCTGTTTTTT
NA	TRBV13	NA	14	TRBJ1-2	CASSLGLGHYGYTF	TGTGCCAGCAGCCTAGGGCTTGGGCACTATGGCTACACCTTC